This is a list of T cell receptor beta chains from one sample in a study of CD4 T cells in relation to SARS-CoV-2 and coronaviruses. Clones were read by immunoSEQ multiplex PCR, and TCRdb kept only the in-frame ones, dropping some. This table holds 10,000 to 13,000 clones, over 70% found once. The specimen sequenced was naive CD4+ T cells from PBMCs. The receptors come from an adult with COVID-19. Each CDR3 is given with its conserved first and last residue. Fields, in order: J gene, V gene, CDR3 protein.

J gene: TRBJ1-1; V gene: TRBV2; CDR3 protein: CASSSDRPAEAFF
J gene: TRBJ2-6; V gene: TRBV7-9; CDR3 protein: CASSQGAPGANVLTF
J gene: TRBJ2-1; V gene: TRBV29-1; CDR3 protein: CSVERLAGGRREQFF
J gene: TRBJ2-2; V gene: TRBV6-1; CDR3 protein: CASSALPGQGPGELFF
J gene: TRBJ1-3; V gene: TRBV7-2; CDR3 protein: CASSFSPSGNTIYF
J gene: TRBJ1-5; V gene: TRBV20-1; CDR3 protein: CSASMDSNQPQHF
J gene: TRBJ1-2; V gene: TRBV28; CDR3 protein: CATKERSEGYTF
J gene: TRBJ2-2; V gene: TRBV19; CDR3 protein: CASRIWTQQNTGELFF
J gene: TRBJ2-2; V gene: TRBV5-1; CDR3 protein: CASSWDPQGTNTGELFF
J gene: TRBJ1-4; V gene: TRBV10-3; CDR3 protein: CAISGEHSATNEKLFF
J gene: TRBJ1-5; V gene: TRBV7-2; CDR3 protein: CASSWTGGLNQPQHF
J gene: TRBJ1-2; V gene: TRBV29-1; CDR3 protein: CSVGRGQGENYGYTF
J gene: TRBJ1-2; V gene: TRBV5-1; CDR3 protein: CASSLSFAGANYGYTF
J gene: TRBJ1-5; V gene: TRBV6-5; CDR3 protein: CASSRGQGVNQPQHF
J gene: TRBJ1-5; V gene: TRBV5-6; CDR3 protein: CASSSTGRHQPQHF
J gene: TRBJ1-2; V gene: TRBV2; CDR3 protein: CASSEGPTNYGYTF
J gene: TRBJ1-2; V gene: TRBV28; CDR3 protein: CASSLVDRASNGYTF
J gene: TRBJ1-5; V gene: TRBV18; CDR3 protein: CASSPERIRQPQHF
J gene: TRBJ1-4; V gene: TRBV28; CDR3 protein: CASRGPSQPNEKLFF
J gene: TRBJ1-2; V gene: TRBV15; CDR3 protein: CATSRDRTDRGYTF
J gene: TRBJ2-7; V gene: TRBV6-5; CDR3 protein: CASRGLVHEQYF
J gene: TRBJ2-7; V gene: TRBV6-5; CDR3 protein: CASSSTTDEQYF
J gene: TRBJ2-1; V gene: TRBV11-1; CDR3 protein: CASRRDSYNEQFF
J gene: TRBJ1-6; V gene: TRBV10-1; CDR3 protein: CASSYRGRPSPLHF
J gene: TRBJ2-7; V gene: TRBV3-1/TRBV3-2; CDR3 protein: CASSRTSEIHEQYF
J gene: TRBJ2-7; V gene: TRBV28; CDR3 protein: CASSSRLAGIRDEQYF
J gene: TRBJ1-2; V gene: TRBV2; CDR3 protein: CASRSGNYTF
J gene: TRBJ2-2; V gene: TRBV23-1; CDR3 protein: CASSRIGQGVDGELFF
J gene: TRBJ2-5; V gene: TRBV10-3; CDR3 protein: CAISVTGKGETQYF
J gene: TRBJ2-7; V gene: TRBV5-5; CDR3 protein: CASSFGLAGGRGNNVEQYF
J gene: TRBJ2-3; V gene: TRBV5-6; CDR3 protein: CASSVYLAGAGTDTQYF
J gene: TRBJ1-6; V gene: TRBV14; CDR3 protein: CASSQVVGAIYNSPLHF
J gene: TRBJ1-2; V gene: TRBV5-6; CDR3 protein: CASSSVGGSGYTF
J gene: TRBJ2-3; V gene: TRBV5-1; CDR3 protein: CASSKGLAGPTDTQYF
J gene: TRBJ2-5; V gene: TRBV19; CDR3 protein: CASSIGGRQETQYF
J gene: TRBJ1-6; V gene: TRBV28; CDR3 protein: CASSLRPYNSPLHF
J gene: TRBJ2-5; V gene: TRBV9; CDR3 protein: CASSVIGGAGETQYF
J gene: TRBJ1-5; V gene: TRBV11-2; CDR3 protein: CASSARDIGNQPQHF